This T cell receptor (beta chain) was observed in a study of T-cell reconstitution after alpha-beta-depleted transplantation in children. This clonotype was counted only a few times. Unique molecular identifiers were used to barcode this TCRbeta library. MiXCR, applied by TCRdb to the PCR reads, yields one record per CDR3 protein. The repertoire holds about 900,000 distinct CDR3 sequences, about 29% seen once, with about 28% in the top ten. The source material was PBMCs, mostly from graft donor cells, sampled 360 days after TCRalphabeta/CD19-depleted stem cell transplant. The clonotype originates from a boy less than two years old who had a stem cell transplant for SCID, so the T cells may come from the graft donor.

CDR3: CASEGGGRGNEQFF. CDR3 sequence (DNA): TGTGCCTCGGAAGGCGGGGGGAGGGGCAATGAGCAGTTCTTC. This chain joins TRBV30 and TRBJ2-1; 8 nucleotides line up with TRBD2. CDR1 and CDR2 (germline): GTSNPN, SVGIG (reference sequence). V gave up 7 bases and J gave up 6 bases; unmatched junction bases: 11. CDR3 length equals 14 residues.